The present entry profiles one T cell receptor (beta chain) with its context. Its specific antigen is unknown. Base qualities are not provided; no much larger clone lies one nucleotide away. This sample is drawn from a study of T cells in localized non-small cell lung cancer (TCRdb year 2020). The study in broad terms: T cell repertoires of some 240 early-stage NSCLC patients were analyzed, with tumors being compared against uninvolved tumor-adjacent lungs. The cohort comprised approximately 240 treatment-naïve NSCLC patients with resected, localized lung tumors. The mean age of the NSCLC patients was under 70 years, with 130 or so men and 95 to 110 women.

TCR beta CDR3 regions were sequenced from DNA using the immunoSEQ Assay. For the original study's pipeline: To compute T cell density, TCR beta template counts were normalized to usable DNA, which was estimated by amplifying housekeeping genes. Richness was estimated with the preseqR package, extrapolating to 400,000 templates for PBMC samples and 120,000 templates for tissue samples. Clonality was taken to be one minus Pielou's evenness. To identify tissue-enriched TCRs, differential abundance testing was run on productive amino-acid clonotypes with a minimum total count of 5 and an alpha of 0.1. The Jaccard Index and the Morisita Overlap Index were used to quantify repertoire overlap between compartments. GLIPH clustered TCR beta CDR3s with public tetramer-defined viral CDR3s; viral motifs required at least three viral sequences plus V-gene enrichment. TCRdb provides this immuneACCESS table in a form limited to in-frame rearrangements. Some clones are lacking; in checked studies, under half of them reflect an unresolved V gene, and why the rest are absent is not known. V and J calls and clone size come straight from that table; D and trimming were deduced from the DNA. For this sample there are tens of thousands of clones; around 80% appear just once. The top ten hold 15% to 20% of the sample.

At diagnosis, tumor, uninvolved tumor-adjacent lung and peripheral blood were collected and then preserved as a mix of FFPE and fresh-frozen material. For TCR repertoire profiling, the blood samples were analyzed as peripheral blood mononuclear cells. What the research found in general, with its limitations: Because multi-region tumor sequencing was not performed, intratumor heterogeneity could not be ruled out. Uninvolved tumor-adjacent lung showed the highest T cell clonality, higher than tumor, which suggests more focused antigenic responses in the uninvolved tumor-adjacent lung. Longer overall survival was associated with higher blood T cell density, whereas shorter survival was associated with higher adjacent-lung clonality. Because the study design was exploratory, TCR variables were selected using unadjusted p-values without false-discovery rate correction. A median of roughly 60 of the top 100 tumor clones were detected in paired uninvolved adjacent lung, and 28 of these tumor clones were also found among the top 100 clones of the paired uninvolved adjacent lung.

The germline V gene yields SGHRS for CDR1 and YFSETQ for CDR2. V is cut back by 4 bases and J by 4 bases, with 5 bases in the junction unmatched. The CDR3 spans 14 residues, from the cysteine through the phenylalanine. The DNA shown is the 42-base CDR3, in frame from base 1. The sequencing used peripheral blood, collected before any cancer treatment. The clonotype was recovered from a male donor aged 60 or older with stage III squamous cell lung carcinoma. The rearranged chain carries TRBV5-1 and TRBJ2-1, and 7 junction bases match TRBD1. The CDR3 loop reads CASSQGQTYNEQFF. The bases are TGCGCCAGCAGCCAGGGACAGACTTACAATGAGCAGTTCTTC. The entire variable domain, with the stretches around the CDR3 drawn from the reference TRBV5-1 and TRBJ2-1 proteins, is KAGVTQTPRYLIKTRGQQVTLSCSPISGHRSVSWYQQTPGQGLQFLFEYFSETQRNKGNFPGRFSGRQFSNSRSEMNVSTLELGDSALYLCASSQGQTYNEQFFGPGTRLTVL.